This T cell receptor (beta chain) comes out of a study of beta chain features in type 1 diabetes. General study findings and limits: Across all four CD4+ subsets, people with type 1 diabetes showed modestly shorter TCRB CDR3s.

Sequenced material consisted of expressed TCRB transcripts (all of the isolated RNA was reverse transcribed). Repertoires were generated with immunoSEQ multiplex PCR, while TCRdb's copy carries only in-frame clones and drops some. This table has 680,000 or so clones, 13% appearing once. Trimming cost V 2 bases and J 2 bases, with 12 bases left between them. Per the germline V gene, CDR1 is MNHNY and CDR2 is SVGAGI (reference sequence). This CDR3 has 15 amino acids. This clone was seen a handful of times. Its antigen is unidentified. The source material was naive CD4+ T cells from blood. The clonotype comes from a man aged 18 to 30 with type 1 diabetes. V and J are TRBV6-6 and TRBJ2-5; no clear D. The CDR3 nucleotides read TGTGCCAGCAGTTACGAGGCAGAATATCAAGAGACCCAGTACTTC. This codes for CASSYEAEYQETQYF.